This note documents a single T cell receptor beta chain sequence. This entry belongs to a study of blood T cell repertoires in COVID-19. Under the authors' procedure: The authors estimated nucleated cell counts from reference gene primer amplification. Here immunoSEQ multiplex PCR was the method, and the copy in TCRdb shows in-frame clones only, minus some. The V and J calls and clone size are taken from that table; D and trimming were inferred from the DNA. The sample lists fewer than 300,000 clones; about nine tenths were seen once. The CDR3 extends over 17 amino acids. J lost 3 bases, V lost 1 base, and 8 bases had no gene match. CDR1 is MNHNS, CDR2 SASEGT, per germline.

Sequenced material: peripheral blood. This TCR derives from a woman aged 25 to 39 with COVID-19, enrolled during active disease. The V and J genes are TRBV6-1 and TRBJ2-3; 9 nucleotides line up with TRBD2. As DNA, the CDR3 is TGTGCCAGCAGTGAAGAGGTTAGCGGGAGAGGAACAGATACGCAGTATTTT. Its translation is CASSEEVSGRGTDTQYF.